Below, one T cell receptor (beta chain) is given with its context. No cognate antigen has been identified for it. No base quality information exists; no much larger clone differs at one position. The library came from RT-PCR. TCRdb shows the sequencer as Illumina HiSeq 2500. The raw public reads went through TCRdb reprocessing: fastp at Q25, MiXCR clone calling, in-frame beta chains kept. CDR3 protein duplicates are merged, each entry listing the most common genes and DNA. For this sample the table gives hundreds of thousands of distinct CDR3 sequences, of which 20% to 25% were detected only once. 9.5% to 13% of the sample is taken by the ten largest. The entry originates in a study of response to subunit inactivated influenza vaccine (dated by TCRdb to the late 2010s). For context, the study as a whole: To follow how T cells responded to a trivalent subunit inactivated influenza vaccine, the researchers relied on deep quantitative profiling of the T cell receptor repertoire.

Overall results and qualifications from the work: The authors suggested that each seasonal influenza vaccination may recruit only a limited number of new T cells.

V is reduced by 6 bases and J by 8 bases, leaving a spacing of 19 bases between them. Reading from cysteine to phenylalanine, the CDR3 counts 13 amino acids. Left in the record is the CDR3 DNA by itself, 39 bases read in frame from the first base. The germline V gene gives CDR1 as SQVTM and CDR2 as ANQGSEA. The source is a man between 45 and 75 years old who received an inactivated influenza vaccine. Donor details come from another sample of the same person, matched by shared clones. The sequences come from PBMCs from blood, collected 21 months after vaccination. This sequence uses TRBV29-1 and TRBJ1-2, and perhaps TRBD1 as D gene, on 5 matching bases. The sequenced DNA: TGCAGCGTGAGCACCGGGACCGCTCGCGGCTACACCTTC. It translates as CSVSTGTARGYTF.